The 25 T cell receptor beta chains given below trace back to one sample, sequenced in a study of T cells in Graves' hyperthyroidism and ophthalmopathy. Amplification of TCR beta CDR3 regions was performed using RNA transcripts as template. Carried out on the TCR CDR3, a first-round RT-PCR used the HTBI primer set. TCRdb reanalysed the multiplex PCR reads using MiXCR and keeps one entry per CDR3 protein. The sample yields more than 650,000 distinct CDR3 sequences, around 13% seen once. Sequencing used blood. These receptors all stem from a woman between 18 and 30 years old with Graves' hyperthyroidism.

The chain links TRBV9 to TRBJ2-2; TRBD1 is a possible D gene (6 bases). The CDR3 extends over 18 amino acids. V was shortened by 5 bases and J by 1 base, with 21 bases between the two germline ends. Germline assignment: CDR1 SGDLS and CDR2 YYNGEE. The CDR3 reads CASSVTGLGGLNTGELFF. The CDR3 coding sequence is TGTGCCAGCAGTGTCACAGGGTTGGGCGGGCTGAACACCGGGGAGCTGTTTTTT.

The rearrangement uses TRBV6-4 and TRBJ2-7, with 7 bases that match TRBD1. CDR1 is MRHNA and CDR2 is SNTAGT in the germline V gene. Losses at the gene ends were 5 bases for V and 2 bases for J; bases not matched to a gene: 9. This CDR3 comprises 15 residues. The DNA for the CDR3 is TGTGCCAGCAGTCGACCCGGACAGGTGACCTACGAGCAGTACTTC. It translates to CASSRPGQVTYEQYF.

This clonotype was detected many times. This sequence joins TRBV12-3 or TRBV12-4 and TRBJ1-2; tentative D call: TRBD1 (5 bases). The CDR3 runs to 13 residues. DNA for the CDR3: TGTGCTACCATAGGCAGGGTCTCCTATGGCTACACCTTC. This encodes CATIGRVSYGYTF.

J is TRBJ2-1 and V is TRBV4-1; 11 bases line up with TRBD2. V shed 4 bases, J shed 8 bases, and the junction held 16 bases outside the gene matches. CDR1 is MGHRA and CDR2 is YSYEKL in the germline V gene. The CDR3 is 18 residues long. This CDR3 is CASSPQVSGRALKDEQFF. CDR3 in DNA: TGCGCCAGCAGCCCCCAGGTTAGCGGGAGGGCCCTCAAGGATGAGCAGTTCTTC.

A few counts support this clonotype. The gene calls are TRBV19 and TRBJ2-6; 9 bases map to TRBD1. Per germline, CDR1 LNHDA and CDR2 SQIVND (reference sequence). The CDR3 contains 18 residues. The ends lost 0 bases at V and 1 base at J; junction bases unmatched: 4. As DNA, the CDR3 is TGTGCCAGTAGTATAGATACAGGGGGCGCTTCTGGGGCCAACGTCCTGACTTTC. Translation: CASSIDTGGASGANVLTF.

A note on this clonotype: A much bigger clone sits one base away, suggesting this may be a read error. The chain employs TRBV10-3 and TRBJ2-1, with D perhaps TRBD2 (5 bases). Germline V CDR1 and CDR2: ENHRY, SYGVKD. The ends were cut back, 7 bases at V and 10 bases at J, with 14 bases in the middle. The CDR3 contains 12 residues. CDR3 coding DNA: TGTGCCATCATGAGGGAATCATACGAGCAGTTCTTC. As protein: CAIMRESYEQFF.

This clonotype was observed a few times. This chain links TRBV20-1 with TRBJ2-1, with D maybe TRBD2 (6 bases). Trimming left V 3 bases short and J 0 bases short, with 12 bases between. The CDR3 consists of 15 residues. Germline assignment: CDR1 DFQATT and CDR2 SNEGSKA (reference sequence). The CDR3 DNA is TGCAGTGCTAGGACGGGGGTTAGCTCCTACAATGAGCAGTTCTTC. Translating gives CSARTGVSSYNEQFF.

The V and J genes are TRBV4-1 and TRBJ1-2, with D possibly TRBD1 on 5 matching bases. V was pared by 2 bases and J by 2 bases, with 15 bases between. The CDR3 length is 16 residues. CDR1 is MGHRA and CDR2 is YSYEKL in the germline V gene. The CDR3 bases are TGCGCCAGCAGCCAACCCGGGGCCAGCCGGAACTATGGCTACACCTTC. Translating it yields CASSQPGASRNYGYTF.

This chain joins TRBV24-1 and TRBJ1-5; the D gene is possibly TRBD1 (5 bases). CDR1 is KGHDR and CDR2 is SFDVKD in the germline V gene. The V end lost 4 bases, the J end lost 6 bases, and 18 bases lay between the germline ends. This CDR3 has 16 amino acids. In DNA, the CDR3 is TGTGCCACCAGTGACCACCGGGACGGGGCGAGTCAGCCCCAGCATTTT. It translates to CATSDHRDGASQPQHF.

This clonotype was picked up many times. The gene calls are TRBV15 and TRBJ1-1; D is ambiguous. Germline CDR1 LNHNV, CDR2 YYDKDF (reference sequence). V lost 1 base, J lost 0 bases, and 15 bases lay in between. The CDR3 is 17 amino acids. The CDR3 DNA follows: TGTGCCACCAGCAGAGCGGGATCTTGGACCATGAACACTGAAGCTTTCTTT. Its translation is CATSRAGSWTMNTEAFF.

In its sample, this clonotype was seen a few times. The rearrangement joins TRBV5-1 to TRBJ2-7; possible D gene TRBD2, 5 bases. The CDR3 totals 14 residues. V was clipped by 6 bases and J by 3 bases, with 16 bases between them. Germline lookup yields CDR1 SGHRS and CDR2 YFSETQ. CDR3 in amino acids: CASTPFRGGYEQYF. The CDR3 coding sequence is TGCGCCAGCACCCCTTTTCGGGGTGGCTACGAGCAGTACTTC.

This clonotype has a count of ten or more. The rearrangement links TRBV28 to TRBJ2-7; D is undetermined. V gave up 4 bases and J gave up 3 bases, with 13 bases separating them. Germline values: CDR1 MDHEN, CDR2 SYDVKM. The CDR3 is 14 amino acids. Here the CDR3 DNA reads TGTGCCAGCAGTTCCCCTGGGTCGCACTACGAGCAGTACTTC. Translating gives CASSSPGSHYEQYF.

There are a few counts of this clonotype. The V gene is TRBV4-1, the J gene TRBJ2-1, with 9 bases that match TRBD2. This CDR3 region has 17 residues. The V and J ends lost 0 bases and 7 bases, in that order; junction bases with no gene match: 10. Looked up from germline, CDR1 is MGHRA and CDR2 is YSYEKL. CDR3 DNA sequence: TGCGCCAGCAGCCAAGAATTTTACAGCGGGAGGCCTAATGAGCAGTTCTTC. Translating it yields CASSQEFYSGRPNEQFF.

This clonotype was seen only once. The chain couples TRBV27 to TRBJ1-4; TRBD1 matches at 7 bases. V lost 4 bases, J lost 6 bases, and 5 bases stayed unmatched. The V gene's germline CDR1 is MNHEY and CDR2 SMNVEV (reference sequence). The CDR3 consists of 14 residues. The CDR3: CASSYDREDEKLFF. Here the CDR3 DNA reads TGTGCCAGCAGTTACGACAGGGAGGATGAAAAACTGTTTTTT.

This clonotype was counted at least ten times. The chain uses TRBV20-1 and TRBJ2-7, with TRBD2 identical over 8 bases. V lost 6 bases to trimming and J lost 6 bases; unmatched junction nucleotides: 13. Germline V gives CDR1 DFQATT, CDR2 SNEGSKA (reference sequence). The CDR3 totals 14 residues. The CDR3 loop reads CSARSGTRASEQYF. DNA for the CDR3: TGCAGTGCCCGGTCCGGGACTAGGGCCTCCGAGCAGTACTTC.

This rearrangement joins TRBV20-1 to TRBJ2-3, with D unresolved. The CDR3 consists of 11 residues. Germline loops: CDR1 DFQATT, CDR2 SNEGSKA (reference sequence). Trimming pared 5 bases from V and 6 bases from J, leaving 9 bases between. CDR3 DNA: TGCAGTGCTGGTCCTGGGGATACGCAGTATTTT. It codes for CSAGPGDTQYF.

This clonotype was seen more than once but under ten times. The genes are TRBV15 and TRBJ1-4, with TRBD1 matching 9 bases. Trimming cost V 1 base and J 8 bases; bases outside gene matches: 5. CDR3 length: 15 residues. CDR1 and CDR2 from the germline V gene are LNHNV and YYDKDF (reference sequence). Written as DNA, the CDR3 is TGTGCCACCAGCAGAGGGGACAGGGATACGGAAAAACTGTTTTTT. The encoded protein is CATSRGDRDTEKLFF. The full variable domain, in which reference TRBV15 and TRBJ1-4 provide the parts outside the CDR3, is DAMVIQNPRYQVTQFGKPVTLSCSQTLNHNVMYWYQQKSSQAPKLLFHYYDKDFNNEADTPDNFQSRRPNTSFCFLDIRSPGLGDTAMYLCATSRGDRDTEKLFFGSGTQLSVL.

This clonotype was observed at least ten times. The V and J genes are TRBV2 and TRBJ1-2; TRBD1 agrees at 10 bases. J lost 4 bases, V lost 2 bases, and 7 bases had no gene match. Germline V lookup: CDR1 SNHLY, CDR2 FYNNEI. The CDR3 spans 16 residues. In nucleotides, the CDR3 is TGTGCCAGCAGTGAAATTGCGACAGGGGGCGCCTATGGCTACACCTTC. This sequence encodes CASSEIATGGAYGYTF.

This clonotype has at least ten counts. The chain employs TRBV28 and TRBJ1-3; D is uncertain. Per germline, CDR1 MDHEN and CDR2 SYDVKM. The CDR3 totals 16 residues. Trimming pared 3 bases from V and 0 bases from J, leaving 12 bases between. In DNA, the CDR3 is TGTGCCAGCAGTTTGGTCGGCCCCAACTCTGGAAACACCATATATTTT. As protein: CASSLVGPNSGNTIYF.

This clonotype was picked up one time. The chain carries TRBV6-2 or TRBV6-3 and TRBJ1-5; 8 positions match TRBD1. Germline-derived CDR1 and CDR2 are MNHEY and SVGEGT. The CDR3 has 15 residues. Trimming cost V 5 bases and J 3 bases; bases outside gene matches: 6. The CDR3: CASSAQGGDNQPQHF. CDR3 sequence (DNA): TGTGCCAGCAGTGCACAGGGGGGAGACAATCAGCCCCAGCATTTT.

In its sample, this clonotype was seen a few times. V and J are TRBV19 and TRBJ1-1, with a weak D call TRBD1 (5 bases). CDR3 length: 15 amino acids. CDR1 LNHDA and CDR2 SQIVND come from the germline V gene (reference sequence). V was cut by 3 bases and J by 0 bases, with 11 bases left in between. This chain's CDR3 is CASSIDRRMNTEAFF. The CDR3 coding sequence is TGTGCCAGTAGTATTGACAGAAGAATGAACACTGAAGCTTTCTTT.

This sequence joins TRBV6-1 and TRBJ1-3; 9 positions agree with TRBD1. From germline, CDR1 is MNHNS and CDR2 SASEGT. CDR3 length: 16 residues. Germline trimming cut 8 bases from V and 4 bases from J; bases unmatched to any gene: 12. CDR3 nucleotides: TGTGCCAGCCGCAAACCCCCGGGACAGGGAGGAAACACCATATATTTT. Amino acid sequence: CASRKPPGQGGNTIYF.

This clonotype was picked up many times. CDR3 sequence reads: CASSWRGEDEQFF. In DNA, the CDR3 is TGTGCCAGCAGCTGGAGAGGGGAAGATGAGCAGTTCTTC. J is TRBJ2-1 and V is TRBV11-2; possibly TRBD1 or TRBD2 for D (5 bases each). The ends were cut back, 4 bases at V and 8 bases at J, with 12 bases in the middle. Germline V CDR1 and CDR2: SGHAT, FQNNGV. The CDR3 has 13 amino acids.

This clonotype was seen at least ten times. The chain couples TRBV7-2 to TRBJ1-1, with unresolved D. Germline loops: CDR1 SGHTA, CDR2 FQGNSA. The CDR3 totals 14 residues. V lost 3 bases and J lost 4, with 12 bases in between. The chain's CDR3 is CASSFAAYVTEAFF. In DNA form, the CDR3 reads TGTGCCAGCAGCTTCGCAGCTTACGTCACTGAAGCTTTCTTT.

The chain has TRBV10-3 and TRBJ2-1; D is ambiguous. The CDR3 is made up of 15 amino acids. In germline, CDR1 is ENHRY, CDR2 SYGVKD. V was shortened by 3 bases and J by 0 bases, with 9 bases between the two germline ends. The CDR3 reads CAISESISSYNEQFF. DNA of the CDR3: TGTGCCATCAGTGAATCTATCAGCTCCTACAATGAGCAGTTCTTC.